The 31 T cell receptor beta chains below come from one sample, sequenced in a study of shared clonotypes between healthy human individuals. The assay was immunoSEQ multiplex PCR, and TCRdb's table has in-frame clones only and misses some. Of approximately 2.5 million clones listed, roughly 93% are singletons. Sequencing was carried out using naive CD4+ T cells from PBMCs. The subset: CD45RA+ positively selected. The receptor source for this set is a man younger than 30 in good health. Some clones in this sample may be carry-over from other donors' samples.

This chain joins TRBV2 and TRBJ2-3; no firm D call. V was shortened by 5 bases and J by 0 bases, with 6 bases between the two germline ends. CDR3 length equals 13 residues. Germline values: CDR1 SNHLY, CDR2 FYNNEI. CDR3 amino acids: CASSIASTDTQYF. CDR3 sequence (DNA): TGTGCCAGCAGTATAGCTAGCACAGATACGCAGTATTTT. The variable domain in full, completed from reference TRBV2 and TRBJ2-3, reads EPEVTQTPSHQVTQMGQEVILRCVPISNHLYFYWYRQILGQKVEFLVSFYNNEISEKSEIFDDQFSVERPDGSNFTLKIRSTKLEDSAMYFCASSIASTDTQYFGPGTRLTVL.

The chain is built from TRBV2 and TRBJ1-2, with TRBD1 matching over 8 bases. The CDR3 is made up of 12 amino acids. The germline V gene encodes CDR1 SNHLY and CDR2 FYNNEI. J lost 7 bases, V lost 6 bases, and 4 bases had no gene match. The CDR3 is CASSGQGFGYTF. The CDR3 DNA reads as TGTGCCAGCAGCGGACAGGGTTTTGGCTACACCTTC.

The count of this clone is one. This chain uses TRBV18 with TRBJ2-7, with TRBD1 matching over 11 bases. V lost 4 bases, J lost 4 bases, and 3 bases stayed unmatched. Germline V gene sequence: CDR1 KGHSH, CDR2 LQKENI. The CDR3 sequence is 14 residues long. The CDR3 bases are TGTGCCAGCTCACTGGGGACAGGGGGGTACGAGCAGTACTTC. The encoded protein is CASSLGTGGYEQYF.

The chain recombines TRBV7-9 with TRBJ2-5, with 10 bases aligning to TRBD1. The CDR3 loop spans 16 amino acids. Trimming at V came to 3 bases and at J to 3 bases, leaving 7 bases not matched to a gene. Germline values: CDR1 SEHNR, CDR2 FQNEAQ (reference sequence). DNA for the CDR3: TGTGCCAGCAGCTTTGCCGGGACAGGGGTTAAAGAGACCCAGTACTTC. Translated, it gives CASSFAGTGVKETQYF.

The chain is built from TRBV11-2 and TRBJ2-7, with TRBD1 identical over 8 bases. Germline trimming cut 5 bases from V and 1 base from J; bases unmatched to any gene: 4. The CDR3 sequence is 14 residues long. Per the germline V gene, CDR1 is SGHAT and CDR2 is FQNNGV. The CDR3 DNA reads TGTGCCAGCAGCCGGACAGGGATATCCTACGAGCAGTACTTC. This codes for CASSRTGISYEQYF. Full variable domain (missing parts from reference TRBV11-2 and TRBJ2-7): EAGVAQSPRYKIIEKRQSVAFWCNPISGHATLYWYQQILGQGPKLLIQFQNNGVVDDSQLPKDRFSAERLKGVDSTLKIQPAKLEDSAVYLCASSRTGISYEQYFGPGTRLTVT.

This clone occurred a few times. CDR3 sequence (DNA): TGCGCCAGCAGCCAAGCTGTGGGGTATCACACTGAAGCTTTCTTT. This sequence encodes CASSQAVGYHTEAFF. The chain combines TRBV4-1 with TRBJ1-1; no clear D gene. V was clipped by 1 base and J by 3 bases, with 12 bases between them. The length of the CDR3 is 15 residues. The germline CDR1 and CDR2 sequences are MGHRA and YSYEKL.

The J gene is TRBJ2-7, the V gene TRBV27, with 16 bases that match TRBD2. The CDR3 runs to 17 residues. Germline loops: CDR1 MNHEY, CDR2 SMNVEV (reference sequence). Trimming removed 6 bases from V and 5 bases from J; junction bases left unmatched: 10. Here the CDR3 reads CASRTGLAGGPGHEQYF. The CDR3 region has the DNA TGTGCCAGCAGGACGGGACTAGCGGGAGGGCCAGGCCACGAGCAGTACTTC.

The CDR3 DNA reads as TGTGCCAGCAGCCTTCCCTGGGTTCTTGAGACCCAGTACTTC. Translation: CASSLPWVLETQYF. J is TRBJ2-5 and V is TRBV9; D ambiguous. This CDR3 has 14 amino acids. The germline V gene encodes CDR1 SGDLS and CDR2 YYNGEE. V was trimmed by 4 bases and J by 5 bases, leaving 15 bases between them.

This chain connects TRBV6-1 to TRBJ1-1; perhaps TRBD1 as D (5 bases). The CDR3 loop spans 14 amino acids. Deletions cut 4 bases from V and 5 bases from J, with 14 bases between. Germline lookup yields CDR1 MNHNS and CDR2 SASEGT. CDR3 residues: CASSVLGGSTEAFF. CDR3 sequence (DNA): TGTGCCAGCAGTGTATTGGGGGGGTCGACTGAAGCTTTCTTT.

V usage is TRBV4-1 and J usage is TRBJ2-7; maybe TRBD1 (6 bases). The CDR3 is made up of 14 amino acids. V gave up 4 bases and J gave up 0 bases, with 10 bases separating them. Per germline, CDR1 MGHRA and CDR2 YSYEKL. The CDR3: CASSRLGASYEQYF. DNA of the CDR3: TGCGCCAGCAGCCGTTTGGGGGCCTCCTACGAGCAGTACTTC.

The chain links TRBV6-1 to TRBJ1-5, with D tentatively TRBD1 (6 bases). The CDR3 sequence is 16 residues long. Trimming removed 4 bases at V and 1 base at J, with 14 bases between. CDR1 MNHNS and CDR2 SASEGT come from the germline V gene. CDR3 DNA: TGTGCCAGCAGTGCGGCCGGGGGGGCCAGCAATCAGCCCCAGCATTTT. Translated, it gives CASSAAGGASNQPQHF.

This clone was seen a single time. The genes are TRBV9 and TRBJ2-1, with 12 bases identical to TRBD2. Germline trimming cut 6 bases from V and 8 bases from J; bases unmatched to any gene: 9. Germline loops: CDR1 SGDLS, CDR2 YYNGEE. The CDR3 is 15 amino acids. As DNA, the CDR3 is TGTGCCAGCACCCCTAGCGGGAGGGCCGGGTATGAGCAGTTCTTC. It specifies CASTPSGRAGYEQFF.

The chain uses TRBV7-9 and TRBJ2-7, with D perhaps TRBD1 or TRBD2 (5 bases each). CDR1 and CDR2 from the germline V gene are SEHNR and FQNEAQ (reference sequence). With 5 bases removed from V and 2 bases from J, the gap between germline ends came to 16 bases. The CDR3 contains 15 residues. The CDR3: CASSRHRDDAYEQYF. The CDR3 DNA is TGTGCCAGCAGCCGCCACCGGGACGACGCCTACGAGCAGTACTTC.

This clone was recorded only once. The chain couples TRBV27 to TRBJ1-2; D is possibly TRBD1 (6 bases). This CDR3 has 14 amino acids. In germline, CDR1 is MNHEY, CDR2 SMNVEV (reference sequence). With 1 base removed from V and 6 bases from J, the gap between germline ends came to 12 bases. The CDR3: CASSLFPGDNGYTF. The DNA for the CDR3 is TGTGCCAGCAGTTTATTTCCAGGGGATAATGGCTACACCTTC.

The rearrangement uses TRBV9 and TRBJ2-1; 10 nucleotides agree with TRBD2. The CDR3 contains 19 residues. Germline-derived CDR1 and CDR2 are SGDLS and YYNGEE. Trimming cost V 2 bases and J 5 bases; bases outside gene matches: 16. This CDR3 is CASSVAGGYGLAVNNEQFF. CDR3 bases: TGTGCCAGCAGCGTGGCGGGGGGCTACGGACTAGCGGTTAACAATGAGCAGTTCTTC. Drawing the rest from reference TRBV9 and TRBJ2-1, the complete variable domain is DSGVTQTPKHLITATGQRVTLRCSPRSGDLSVYWYQQSLDQGLQFLIQYYNGEERAKGNILERFSAQQFPDLHSELNLSSLELGDSALYFCASSVAGGYGLAVNNEQFFGPGTRLTVL.

The chain has TRBV7-3 and TRBJ2-7; the D is unclear. In germline, CDR1 is SGHTA, CDR2 FQGTGA. V dropped 4 bases and J dropped 2 bases, with 12 bases sitting between them. The CDR3 has 14 residues. The CDR3 coding sequence is TGTGCCAGCAGCTACAGCTCTGGGCCCTACGAGCAGTACTTC. It encodes CASSYSSGPYEQYF.

The chain carries TRBV11-2 and TRBJ1-1; D call uncertain. Trimming shortened V by 2 bases and J by 5 bases, and 9 bases separated the two germline ends. From germline, CDR1 is SGHAT and CDR2 FQNNGV. CDR3 length: 13 amino acids. The CDR3 DNA sequence: TGTGCCAGCAGCTTAATGGGAGGAACTGAAGCTTTCTTT. Protein sequence: CASSLMGGTEAFF.

This sequence joins TRBV5-1 and TRBJ1-2, with D possibly being TRBD1 (5 bases). There are 14 residues in the CDR3. The germline V gene encodes CDR1 SGHRS and CDR2 YFSETQ. Trimming removed 4 bases from V and 6 bases from J, with 16 bases in between. The CDR3 DNA reads as TGCGCCAGCAGCGGGGGACGGCAAGGGGATGGCTACACCTTC. This sequence encodes CASSGGRQGDGYTF.

The CDR3: CASSGLAGVYEQYF. The DNA of the CDR3 is TGTGCCAGCAGTGGCCTAGCGGGAGTTTACGAGCAGTACTTC. The V and J genes are TRBV28 and TRBJ2-7; 10 bases line up with TRBD2. V shed 5 bases and J 4 bases; nucleotides not matched to a gene: 5. This CDR3 is 14 amino acids long. Per germline, CDR1 MDHEN and CDR2 SYDVKM. The full variable domain, its missing parts supplied by reference TRBV28 and TRBJ2-7, is DVKVTQSSRYLVKRTGEKVFLECVQDMDHENMFWYRQDPGLGLRLIYFSYDVKMKEKGDIPEGYSVSREKKERFSLILESASTNQTSMYLCASSGLAGVYEQYFGPGTRLTVT.

A note on this clone: The same CDR3 also results from other DNA sequences found in this sample. The genes are TRBV5-4 and TRBJ1-1; maybe TRBD1 (6 bases). The V end lost 0 bases, the J end lost 2 bases, and 8 bases lay between the germline ends. In germline, CDR1 is SGHNT, CDR2 YYREEE (reference sequence). The CDR3 extends over 14 amino acids. CDR3 DNA: TGTGCCAGCAGCTTGGTGGGGGCAAACACTGAAGCTTTCTTT. It yields the protein CASSLVGANTEAFF. Combining the CDR3 with reference TRBV5-4 and TRBJ1-1 gives the whole variable domain ETGVTQSPTHLIKTRGQQVTLRCSSQSGHNTVSWYQQALGQGPQFIFQYYREEENGRGNFPPRFSGLQFPNYSSELNVNALELDDSALYLCASSLVGANTEAFFGQGTRLTVV.

This chain connects TRBV5-4 to TRBJ2-3; 7 bases align to TRBD2. CDR3 length: 15 amino acids. Per germline, CDR1 SGHNT and CDR2 YYREEE (reference sequence). V dropped 1 base and J dropped 1; count of bases not matched to a gene: 3. The CDR3, as DNA: TGTGCCAGCAGCTTGTGGGCGGGAGGCACAGATACGCAGTATTTT. Amino acid sequence: CASSLWAGGTDTQYF. Filled out from reference TRBV5-4 and TRBJ2-3, the complete variable domain reads ETGVTQSPTHLIKTRGQQVTLRCSSQSGHNTVSWYQQALGQGPQFIFQYYREEENGRGNFPPRFSGLQFPNYSSELNVNALELDDSALYLCASSLWAGGTDTQYFGPGTRLTVL.

The chain links TRBV11-3 to TRBJ1-1, with 10 bases lining up with TRBD1. Germline-derived CDR1 and CDR2 are SGHNT and YENEEA. V gave up 6 bases and J gave up 10 bases; unmatched junction bases: 5. This CDR3 is 12 amino acids long. Written as DNA, the CDR3 is TGTGCCAGCAGGTCTGACAGGGGGCGAGCTTTCTTT. Protein sequence: CASRSDRGRAFF. The whole variable domain, remainder taken from reference TRBV11-3 and TRBJ1-1, is EAGVVQSPRYKIIEKKQPVAFWCNPISGHNTLYWYLQNLGQGPELLIRYENEEAVDDSQLPKDRFSAERLKGVDSTLKIQPAELGDSAVYLCASRSDRGRAFFGQGTRLTVV.

V and J are TRBV19 and TRBJ2-7, with a tentative D call TRBD1 (6 bases). Germline V CDR1 and CDR2: LNHDA, SQIVND (reference sequence). Trimming pared 6 bases from V and 7 bases from J, leaving 13 bases between. This CDR3 is built from 12 residues. This chain's CDR3 is CASRQGWGEQYF. CDR3 nucleotides: TGTGCCAGTAGACAGGGATGGGGGGAGCAGTACTTC.

The gene calls are TRBV9 and TRBJ1-1; 8 positions agree with TRBD1. CDR3 size: 16 residues. J lost 3 bases, V lost 3 bases, and 10 bases had no gene match. Germline V lookup: CDR1 SGDLS, CDR2 YYNGEE. The CDR3 protein is CASSDFRGRSDTEAFF. In DNA, the CDR3 is TGTGCCAGCAGCGATTTCAGGGGGCGATCGGACACTGAAGCTTTCTTT.

The chain uses TRBV7-3 and TRBJ2-1; TRBD2 aligns across 9 bases. CDR1 SGHTA and CDR2 FQGTGA come from the germline V gene. The length of the CDR3 is 16 residues. The ends lost 5 bases at V and 4 bases at J; junction bases unmatched: 9. CDR3 in DNA: TGTGCCAGCAGCCCACATAGCGGGAGTGGGTACAATGAGCAGTTCTTC. Amino acids: CASSPHSGSGYNEQFF.

This chain links TRBV5-1 with TRBJ2-5; TRBD1 matches 9 bases. V shed 4 bases and J 4 bases; nucleotides not matched to a gene: 8. This CDR3 region has 15 residues. CDR1 and CDR2 (germline): SGHRS, YFSETQ. The CDR3 is CASSRDGQGSETQYF. The CDR3 nucleotides are TGCGCCAGCAGCAGAGATGGACAGGGGTCAGAGACCCAGTACTTC.

The V gene is TRBV7-8, the J gene TRBJ2-7, with D uncertain. CDR3 length: 15 amino acids. CDR1 SGHVS and CDR2 FQNEAQ come from the germline V gene. V lost 1 base and J 1 base, leaving 11 bases between the germline ends. The CDR3 is CASSLVAQSSYEQYF. The CDR3 nucleotides read TGTGCCAGCAGCTTAGTAGCCCAGTCGTCCTACGAGCAGTACTTC.

This rearrangement joins TRBV6-1 to TRBJ1-5, with 8 bases matching TRBD1. The V and J ends lost 6 bases and 6 bases, in that order; junction bases with no gene match: 10. This CDR3 has 15 amino acids. Germline-derived CDR1 and CDR2 are MNHNS and SASEGT. Here the CDR3 DNA reads TGTGCCAGCAGGACAGGACAGGGACTTACTCAGCCCCAGCATTTT. Translated, it gives CASRTGQGLTQPQHF.

V gene TRBV25-1 combines with J gene TRBJ2-7; TRBD2 matches at 8 bases. V trimming: 3 bases; J trimming: 2 bases; junction bases outside the gene matches: 12. The CDR3 length is 17 residues. CDR1 MGHDK and CDR2 SYGVNS come from the germline V gene. The DNA for the CDR3 is TGTGCCAGCAGTGATCCCCCCGGGGCGGGAGGCCCCTACGAGCAGTACTTC. Protein: CASSDPPGAGGPYEQYF.

The chain links TRBV7-3 to TRBJ2-3; 12 bases are a match to TRBD1. The germline V gene has CDR1 SGHTA and CDR2 FQGTGA. V was pared by 9 bases and J by 6 bases, with 4 bases of the junction left unmatched. The CDR3 covers 13 residues. The CDR3 loop is CARGTGGVDTQYF. The CDR3 nucleotides read TGTGCCAGAGGGACAGGGGGCGTTGATACGCAGTATTTT.

The V and J genes are TRBV5-8 and TRBJ1-1; D is ambiguous. From germline, CDR1 is SGHTS and CDR2 YDEGEE. The CDR3 has 14 amino acids. Between the trimmed V and J ends, which lost 1 base and 0 bases, there was a span of 7 bases. The CDR3: CASSLSPLNTEAFF. The CDR3 DNA is TGTGCCAGCAGCTTGTCACCGTTGAACACTGAAGCTTTCTTT.